What follows is one T cell receptor (beta chain) and its context. These data are taken from a study of long-term antiretroviral therapy in people with HIV. The authors ran the immunoSEQ assay, v3.0, at survey level. TCRdb's copy holds only in-frame clones and misses some; the assay was immunoSEQ multiplex PCR. The sample shows some 7,900 clones, approximately 78% of them seen only once. The CDR3 totals 17 residues. V trimming: 1 base; J trimming: 8 bases; junction bases outside the gene matches: 11. Per the germline V gene, CDR1 is MGHRA and CDR2 is YSYEKL. This receptor was identified in a man aged 40-49 years with HIV. V is TRBV4-1 and J is TRBJ2-1, with 10 positions matching TRBD2. The sequenced sample was unsorted PBMCs, obtained 0.6 years before starting antiretroviral therapy. This chain's CDR3 is CASSQGTSGGRGDEQFF. In DNA, the CDR3 is TGCGCCAGCAGCCAAGGGACTAGCGGCGGCCGGGGCGATGAGCAGTTCTTC.